The 21 T cell receptor beta chains given below trace back to one sample, sequenced in a study of T cell responses to AZD1222 COVID-19 vaccine. The data were produced by immunoSEQ multiplex PCR, yet TCRdb's version contains in-frame clones alone and is incomplete. Altogether about 130,000 clones are present, roughly nine tenths being singletons, with the ten largest covering under 3.5%. The sequencing here drew on peripheral blood, taken on day 0 of AZD1222 vaccination. The source is an adult in good health.

This sequence joins TRBV27 and TRBJ1-5; perhaps TRBD1 as D (6 bases). Germline-derived CDR1 and CDR2 are MNHEY and SMNVEV (reference sequence). There are 15 residues in the CDR3. The ends were cut back, 6 bases at V and 3 bases at J, with 15 bases in the middle. CDR3 sequence reads: CASSPGQILNQPQHF. As DNA, the CDR3 is TGTGCCAGCAGCCCCGGACAGATACTCAATCAGCCCCAGCATTTT.

This clone appeared once. The chain links TRBV6-5 to TRBJ1-5; no firm D call. The CDR3 sequence is 10 residues long. Trimming pared 8 bases from V and 7 bases from J, leaving 6 bases between. Per the germline V gene, CDR1 is MNHEY and CDR2 is SVGAGI. CDR3 DNA sequence: TGTGCCAGCGGATTCCAGCCCCAGCATTTT. Its translation is CASGFQPQHF.

The chain uses TRBV9 and TRBJ2-3; no firm D call. The length of the CDR3 is 13 residues. CDR1 is SGDLS and CDR2 is YYNGEE in the germline V gene. The V end was cut by 4 bases, the J end by 0 bases, with 6 bases between. The chain's CDR3 is CASSPMSTDTQYF. CDR3 coding DNA: TGTGCCAGCAGCCCTATGAGCACAGATACGCAGTATTTT.

The V call is TRBV10-3, the J call TRBJ2-7, with D possibly being TRBD1 (6 bases). Germline V lookup: CDR1 ENHRY, CDR2 SYGVKD. The V and J ends lost 5 bases and 6 bases respectively, with 14 bases between them. This CDR3 has 13 residues. The CDR3 bases are TGTGCCATCAGTCCAGGGGCCCTTTCCGAGCAGTACTTC. Its protein product is CAISPGALSEQYF.

The V gene is TRBV6-6, the J gene TRBJ2-2; D gene unclear. CDR1 MNHNY and CDR2 SVGAGI come from the germline V gene (reference sequence). The CDR3 is 12 amino acids. Trimming left V 2 bases short and J 4 bases short, with 2 bases between. The CDR3 DNA reads TGTGCCAGCAGTTACACCACCGGGGAGCTGTTTTTT. Translating gives CASSYTTGELFF.

This clone was seen a single time. The DNA for the CDR3 is TGTGCCAGCAGCATCTCGGGGACAGAGTACAATGAGCAGTTCTTC. This translates into CASSISGTEYNEQFF. The genes are TRBV11-2 and TRBJ2-1; TRBD1 matches 7 bases. Germline values: CDR1 SGHAT, CDR2 FQNNGV. The junction had 8 bases not matched to a gene; V was cut back by 5 bases and J by 4 bases. This CDR3 region has 15 residues.

The rearrangement links TRBV5-1 to TRBJ2-7, with 7 bases that match TRBD2. This CDR3 comprises 15 residues. Germline CDR1 is SGHRS and CDR2 is YFSETQ. With V trimmed by 2 bases and J by 2 bases, 7 bases remained unmatched. The CDR3 coding sequence is TGCGCCAGCAGCTTAGAGGCGGGAGCAACCTACGAGCAGTACTTC. Translated: CASSLEAGATYEQYF.

CDR3 sequence: CATSGTENTEAFF. DNA of the CDR3: TGTGCCACGTCTGGGACGGAGAACACTGAAGCTTTCTTT. The chain employs TRBV6-1 and TRBJ1-1; a weak D match, TRBD1 (5 bases). Trimming took 10 bases from V and 1 from J, leaving 13 bases between them. The germline V gene encodes CDR1 MNHNS and CDR2 SASEGT. The CDR3 spans 13 residues.

V and J are TRBV5-1 and TRBJ1-1; D ambiguous. This CDR3 is 13 amino acids long. Germline V gene data show CDR1 as SGHRS and CDR2 as YFSETQ. The V gene lost 6 bases and the J gene lost 3 bases, with 12 bases spanning the gap. CDR3 protein: CASTEMGDTEAFF. CDR3 nucleotides: TGCGCCAGCACCGAGATGGGAGACACTGAAGCTTTCTTT.

The genes are TRBV19 and TRBJ2-1, with D maybe TRBD1 (6 bases). From germline, CDR1 is LNHDA and CDR2 SQIVND (reference sequence). The CDR3 is made up of 16 amino acids. Trimming took 1 base from V and 6 from J, leaving 16 bases between them. The CDR3 nucleotides are TGTGCCAGTAGTATAGGGCGAGGTTCAGGGGCCAATGAGCAGTTCTTC. It yields the protein CASSIGRGSGANEQFF.

The chain combines TRBV27 with TRBJ1-1; D might be TRBD1 (5 bases). This CDR3 is 11 amino acids long. Germline-derived CDR1 and CDR2 are MNHEY and SMNVEV (reference sequence). Trimming stripped 10 bases from V and 7 bases from J, with 13 bases between. CDR3 sequence reads: CATHRGVEAFF. DNA for the CDR3: TGTGCCACCCATCGGGGGGTTGAAGCTTTCTTT.

This clone was seen once. The chain recombines TRBV23-1 with TRBJ1-4, with D possibly being TRBD1 (6 bases). TRBV23-1 qualifies as an ORF whose function is uncertain. The V gene lost 3 bases and the J gene lost 5 bases, with 13 bases spanning the gap. The CDR3 extends over 15 amino acids. The CDR3: CASSHSTGTNEKLFF. The CDR3 DNA is TGCGCCAGCAGTCACTCGACAGGAACAAATGAAAAACTGTTTTTT.

CDR3 nucleotide sequence: TGTGCCAGCCCCAATGACAGGGCCTCCACCGGGGAGCTGTTTTTT. It translates to CASPNDRASTGELFF. The V gene is TRBV7-9, the J gene TRBJ2-2; 7 bases map to TRBD1. The CDR3 runs 15 residues. Per the germline V gene, CDR1 is SEHNR and CDR2 is FQNEAQ (reference sequence). Trimming at V came to 8 bases and at J to 4 bases, leaving 10 bases not matched to a gene.

The J gene is TRBJ2-1, the V gene TRBV29-1; 7 bases align to TRBD2. Per the germline V gene, CDR1 is SQVTM and CDR2 is ANQGSEA. This CDR3 region has 12 residues. V shed 8 bases and J 10 bases; nucleotides not matched to a gene: 11. The CDR3 sequence: CSPVGDGREQFF. The CDR3 nucleotides read TGCAGCCCGGTAGGGGACGGGAGGGAGCAGTTCTTC.

The CDR3 DNA is TGTGCCAGCAGTGACTACCAGGGGACTGAAGCTTTCTTT. It translates to CASSDYQGTEAFF. The chain employs TRBV2 and TRBJ1-1; the D gene is possibly TRBD1 (6 bases). Germline values: CDR1 SNHLY, CDR2 FYNNEI. V was cut by 3 bases and J by 5 bases, with 10 bases left in between. The CDR3 covers 13 residues.

This clone came up a few times. The chain carries TRBV18 and TRBJ1-1; 7 bases are shared with TRBD1. J was trimmed by 7 bases and V by 2 bases; bases with no gene match: 16. In germline, CDR1 is KGHSH, CDR2 LQKENI. This CDR3 has 17 amino acids. CDR3 region: CASSPVFTTGTDNEAFF. CDR3 in DNA: TGTGCCAGCTCACCAGTCTTCACCACCGGGACAGATAATGAAGCTTTCTTT. Based on the CDR3 plus reference TRBV18 and TRBJ1-1, the full variable domain is NAGVMQNPRHLVRRRGQEARLRCSPMKGHSHVYWYRQLPEEGLKFMVYLQKENIIDESGMPKERFSAEFPKEGPSILRIQQVVRGDSAAYFCASSPVFTTGTDNEAFFGQGTRLTVV.

The J gene is TRBJ2-3, the V gene TRBV9; 9 bases line up with TRBD2. After removal of 0 bases from V and 4 bases from J, the junction contained 6 bases not matched to a gene. Germline values: CDR1 SGDLS, CDR2 YYNGEE. The CDR3 has 16 amino acids. Here the CDR3 reads CASSVVGSGRSDTQYF. CDR3 sequence (DNA): TGTGCCAGCAGCGTAGTGGGTAGCGGGAGATCAGATACGCAGTATTTT.

This clone was observed once. The chain employs TRBV27 and TRBJ2-4, with D unclear. Trimming removed 8 bases from V and 7 bases from J, with 9 bases in between. The CDR3 runs to 11 residues. The germline V gene has CDR1 MNHEY and CDR2 SMNVEV (reference sequence). In nucleotides, the CDR3 is TGTGCCAGCCAACTGGGGAACATTCAGTACTTC. This translates into CASQLGNIQYF.

This CDR3 is CASSLVVAQQETQYF. The DNA for the CDR3 is TGTGCCAGCAGCTTGGTGGTAGCGCAACAAGAGACCCAGTACTTC. The chain links TRBV5-4 to TRBJ2-5, with a possible D match to TRBD2 (5 bases). Germline values: CDR1 SGHNT, CDR2 YYREEE (reference sequence). The V and J ends lost 0 bases and 2 bases respectively, with 11 bases between them. The CDR3 extends over 15 amino acids.

The chain links TRBV27 to TRBJ2-2, with D unclear. Germline V gene lookup returns CDR1 MNHEY and CDR2 SMNVEV (reference sequence). V was pared by 4 bases and J by 4 bases, with 10 bases between. The CDR3 contains 14 residues. The CDR3 protein is CASSWAALTGELFF. CDR3 DNA sequence: TGTGCCAGCAGTTGGGCCGCTCTCACCGGGGAGCTGTTTTTT.

The J gene is TRBJ2-7, the V gene TRBV27; D gene ambiguous. This CDR3 region has 15 residues. The ends were cut back, 2 bases at V and 2 bases at J, with 13 bases in the middle. CDR1 and CDR2 from the germline V gene are MNHEY and SMNVEV (reference sequence). The DNA of the CDR3 is TGTGCCAGCAGTTTAGTAACCCGTAACCCCTACGAGCAGTACTTC. Its protein product is CASSLVTRNPYEQYF.